The present entry profiles one TCR beta chain with its context. Its antigen is not identified. Extraction of RNA preceded its reverse transcription into cDNA, which served as the sequencing template. TCRdb keeps only in-frame clones here, not all; method: immunoSEQ multiplex PCR. The table records 150,000 to 200,000 clones, around 58% of them present only once. This sample was included in a study of CD8+ T cells in alopecia areata. Study context: Tofacitinib lasted 6 to 18 months, then 6 months off drug.

The CDR3 length is 11 residues. Germline CDR1 is SQVTM and CDR2 is ANQGSEA. With 7 bases removed from V and 4 bases from J, the gap between germline ends came to 10 bases. General study findings and limits: TCRs were shared less clearly across patients than in mice, possibly for HLA-related reasons.

Treatment denoted: oral pan-JAK inhibitor, 5-10 mg twice daily. It was from alopecia areata patients that lesional scalp punch biopsies and peripheral blood were collected. The V gene is TRBV29-1, the J gene TRBJ1-1; D might be TRBD1 (6 bases). Specimen: CD4+ T cells sorted from blood, collected at approximately week 55, from a patient treated with tofacitinib. The origin of this receptor is a human donor with alopecia areata. Written as DNA, the CDR3 is TGCAGCGCCTACAGGGTCACTGAAGCTTTCTTT. Protein product: CSAYRVTEAFF.